The source of this TCR beta chain is a study of blood T cell repertoires in COVID-19. Study details: Italy, Spain and the United States were the sources of the convalescent and acute COVID-19 samples. PBMCs, B-cell-depleted T cells, or T cells provided the cDNA or gDNA that made up the material.

The CDR3 runs 14 residues. Germline V CDR1 and CDR2: SGHAT, FQNNGV. Trimming removed 4 bases from V and 6 bases from J; junction bases left unmatched: 2. Authors' analysis steps: It was from reference gene primer amplification that nucleated cell counts were estimated. Produced via immunoSEQ multiplex PCR; TCRdb's table is partial and in-frame only. The DNA gave D and trimming, while V, J and clone size come from that table. Of about 75,000 clones detected, roughly 84% appear once; the ten largest clones hold around 20%. The V and J genes are TRBV11-2 and TRBJ2-7; 14 bases map to TRBD2. Material: peripheral blood. This TCR was recovered from a woman in her fifties or sixties with acute or convalescent COVID-19. This chain's CDR3 is CASSSGLAGVEQYF. The CDR3 bases are TGTGCCAGCAGCTCGGGACTAGCGGGAGTCGAGCAGTACTTC. Based on the CDR3 plus reference TRBV11-2 and TRBJ2-7, the full variable domain is EAGVAQSPRYKIIEKRQSVAFWCNPISGHATLYWYQQILGQGPKLLIQFQNNGVVDDSQLPKDRFSAERLKGVDSTLKIQPAKLEDSAVYLCASSSGLAGVEQYFGPGTRLTVT.